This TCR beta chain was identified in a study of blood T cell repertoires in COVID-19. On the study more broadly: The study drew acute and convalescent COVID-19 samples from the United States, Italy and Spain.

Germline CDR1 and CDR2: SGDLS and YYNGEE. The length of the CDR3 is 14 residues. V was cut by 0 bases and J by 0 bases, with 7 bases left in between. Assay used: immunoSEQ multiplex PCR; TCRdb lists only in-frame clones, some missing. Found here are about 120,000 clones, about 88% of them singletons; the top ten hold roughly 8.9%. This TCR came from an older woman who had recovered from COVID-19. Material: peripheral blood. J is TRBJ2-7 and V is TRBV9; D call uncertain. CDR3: CASSVGSSSYEQYF. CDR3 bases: TGTGCCAGCAGCGTAGGTTCGAGCTCCTACGAGCAGTACTTC.